The sequence of this T cell receptor (beta chain) was determined in a study of blood T cell repertoires in COVID-19. Turning to the study itself: The cDNA or gDNA used as material had been derived from T cells, B-cell-depleted T cells, or PBMCs.

Assay used: immunoSEQ multiplex PCR; TCRdb lists only in-frame clones, some missing. The repertoire has over 50,000 clones, 80% to 90% of them found once; the top ten carry less than 8%. The V gene end was trimmed by 4 bases and the J gene end by 5 bases; junction bases not matched to a gene: 9. Germline V gene data show CDR1 as SGHDT and CDR2 as YYEEEE. The CDR3 is made up of 15 amino acids. The sequence was obtained from a man in his sixties with acute or convalescent COVID-19. The rearrangement uses TRBV5-6 and TRBJ2-5; 9 bases map to TRBD2. The specimen sequenced was peripheral blood. The CDR3 bases are TGTGCCAGCAGCCGTCAACTAGCGGGCCGGGAGACCCAGTACTTC. Translated: CASSRQLAGRETQYF.